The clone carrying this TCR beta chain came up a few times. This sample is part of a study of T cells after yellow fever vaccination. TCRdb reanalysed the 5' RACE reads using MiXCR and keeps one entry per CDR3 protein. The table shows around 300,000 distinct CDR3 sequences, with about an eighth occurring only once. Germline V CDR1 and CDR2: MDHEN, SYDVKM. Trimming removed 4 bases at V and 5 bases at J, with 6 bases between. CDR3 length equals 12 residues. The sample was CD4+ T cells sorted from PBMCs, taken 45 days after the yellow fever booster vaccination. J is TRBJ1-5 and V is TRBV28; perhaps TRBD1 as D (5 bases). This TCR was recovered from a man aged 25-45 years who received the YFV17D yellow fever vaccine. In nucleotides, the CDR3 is TGTGCCAGCAGTTCGGGGGATCAGCCCCAGCATTTT. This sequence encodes CASSSGDQPQHF.